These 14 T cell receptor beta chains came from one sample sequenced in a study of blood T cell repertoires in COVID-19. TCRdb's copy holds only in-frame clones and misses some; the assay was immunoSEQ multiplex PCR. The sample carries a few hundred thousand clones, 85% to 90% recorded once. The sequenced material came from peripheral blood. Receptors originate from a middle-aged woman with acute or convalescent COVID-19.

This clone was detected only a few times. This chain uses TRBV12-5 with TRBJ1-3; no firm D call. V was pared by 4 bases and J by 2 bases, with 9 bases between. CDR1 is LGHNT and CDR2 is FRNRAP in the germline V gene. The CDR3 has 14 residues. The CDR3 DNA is TGTGCTAGTGGTTGGCAGGAAGCTGGAAACACCATATATTTT. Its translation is CASGWQEAGNTIYF.

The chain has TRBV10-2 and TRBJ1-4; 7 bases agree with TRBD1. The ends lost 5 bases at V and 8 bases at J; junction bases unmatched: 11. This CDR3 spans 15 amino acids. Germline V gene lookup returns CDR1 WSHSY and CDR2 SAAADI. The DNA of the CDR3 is TGCGCCAGCAGTTCCCCAGGGGGTGAGTCGGAAAAACTGTTTTTT. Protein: CASSSPGGESEKLFF.

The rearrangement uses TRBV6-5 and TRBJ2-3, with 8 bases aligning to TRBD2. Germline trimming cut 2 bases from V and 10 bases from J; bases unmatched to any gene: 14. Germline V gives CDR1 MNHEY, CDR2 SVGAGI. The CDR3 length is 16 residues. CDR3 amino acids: CASSYGFRTSFMSQYF. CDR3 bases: TGTGCCAGCAGTTACGGGTTCCGGACTAGCTTTATGTCGCAGTATTTT.

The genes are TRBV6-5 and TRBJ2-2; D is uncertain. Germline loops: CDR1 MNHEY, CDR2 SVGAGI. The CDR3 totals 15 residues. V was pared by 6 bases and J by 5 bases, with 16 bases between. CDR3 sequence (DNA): TGTGCCAGCAGCCCCGACCGCCACGGGACCGGGGAGCTGTTTTTT. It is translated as CASSPDRHGTGELFF.

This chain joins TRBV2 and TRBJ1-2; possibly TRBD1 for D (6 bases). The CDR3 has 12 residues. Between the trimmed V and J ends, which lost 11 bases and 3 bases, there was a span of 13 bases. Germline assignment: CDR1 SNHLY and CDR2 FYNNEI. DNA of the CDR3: TGTGCCGTCGAGGGGGTGGACTATGGCTACACCTTC. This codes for CAVEGVDYGYTF.

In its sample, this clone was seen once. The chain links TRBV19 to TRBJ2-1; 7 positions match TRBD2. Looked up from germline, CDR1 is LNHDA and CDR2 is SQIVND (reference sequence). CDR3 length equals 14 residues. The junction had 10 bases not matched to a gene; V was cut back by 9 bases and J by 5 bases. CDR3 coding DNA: TGTGCCAGCCGAGGGAGGGGCCAAGACAATGAGCAGTTCTTC. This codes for CASRGRGQDNEQFF.

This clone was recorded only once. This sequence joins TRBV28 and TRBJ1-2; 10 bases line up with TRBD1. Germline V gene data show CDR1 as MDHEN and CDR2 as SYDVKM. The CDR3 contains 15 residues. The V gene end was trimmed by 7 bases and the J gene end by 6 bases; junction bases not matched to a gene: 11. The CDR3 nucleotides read TGTGCCAGCACCTCTCTCCCGGGACAGGGGCATGGCTACACCTTC. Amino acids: CASTSLPGQGHGYTF.

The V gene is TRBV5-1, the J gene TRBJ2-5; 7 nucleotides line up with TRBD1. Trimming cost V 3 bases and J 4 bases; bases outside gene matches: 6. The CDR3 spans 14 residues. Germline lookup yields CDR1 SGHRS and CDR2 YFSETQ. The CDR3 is CASSSTGSGETQYF. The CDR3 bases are TGCGCCAGCAGCTCGACAGGGTCTGGAGAGACCCAGTACTTC.

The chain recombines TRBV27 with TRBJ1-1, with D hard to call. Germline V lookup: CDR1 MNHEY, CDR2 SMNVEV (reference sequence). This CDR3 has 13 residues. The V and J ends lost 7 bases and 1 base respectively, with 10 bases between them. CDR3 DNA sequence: TGTGCCAGCAAGAGCCTACGGAACACTGAAGCTTTCTTT. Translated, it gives CASKSLRNTEAFF.

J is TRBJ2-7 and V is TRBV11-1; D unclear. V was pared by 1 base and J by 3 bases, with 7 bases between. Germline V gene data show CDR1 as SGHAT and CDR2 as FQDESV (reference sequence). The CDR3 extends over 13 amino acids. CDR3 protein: CASSLEAFYEQYV. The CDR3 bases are TGTGCCAGCAGCTTAGAAGCCTTCTACGAGCAGTACGTC.

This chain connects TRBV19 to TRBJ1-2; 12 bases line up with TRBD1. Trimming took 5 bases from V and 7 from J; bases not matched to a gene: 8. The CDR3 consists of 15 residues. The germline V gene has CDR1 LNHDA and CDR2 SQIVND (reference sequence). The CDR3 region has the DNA TGTGCCAGTAGTCCGACCCGGGACAGGGGGCTTGGCTACACCTTC. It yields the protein CASSPTRDRGLGYTF.

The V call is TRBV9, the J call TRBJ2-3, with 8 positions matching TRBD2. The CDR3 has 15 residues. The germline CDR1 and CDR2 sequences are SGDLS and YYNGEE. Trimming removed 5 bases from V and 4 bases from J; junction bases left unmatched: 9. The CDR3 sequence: CASRSAGGSADTQYF. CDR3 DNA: TGTGCCAGCAGGTCGGCGGGGGGTAGCGCAGATACGCAGTATTTT.

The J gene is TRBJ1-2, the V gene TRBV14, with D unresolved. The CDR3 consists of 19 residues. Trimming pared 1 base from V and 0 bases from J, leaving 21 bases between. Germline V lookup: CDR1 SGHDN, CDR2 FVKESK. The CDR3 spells CASSQVLIGQPTSNYGYTF. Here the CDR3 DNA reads TGTGCCAGCAGCCAAGTACTTATTGGGCAGCCAACCTCTAACTATGGCTACACCTTC.

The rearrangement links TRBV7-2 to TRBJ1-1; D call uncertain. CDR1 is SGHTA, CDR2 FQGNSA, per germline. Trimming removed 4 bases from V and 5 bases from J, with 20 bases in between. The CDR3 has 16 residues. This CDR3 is CASSWVAGGEGTEAFF. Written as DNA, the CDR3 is TGTGCCAGCAGCTGGGTGGCGGGCGGTGAGGGTACTGAAGCTTTCTTT.